Listed here is a single T cell receptor (beta chain). The repertoire was sequenced with immunoSEQ multiplex PCR; TCRdb's copy has only in-frame clones and lacks some. The table shows fewer than 150,000 clones, with about 83% occurring only once. Germline V CDR1 and CDR2: SGHVS, FQNEAQ. This CDR3 is 13 amino acids long. V was clipped by 2 bases and J by 6 bases, with 7 bases between them. This entry is derived from a study of radiotherapy plus CTLA-4 blockade in lung cancer. The chain joins TRBV7-8 to TRBJ2-2; TRBD2 is a possible D gene (5 bases). Sequences were derived from peripheral blood, sampled from a patient treated with radiotherapy plus ipilimumab. The receptor was derived from a human donor with non-small cell lung cancer who had a partial response to radiotherapy plus ipilimumab. The CDR3 DNA reads TGTGCCAGCAGCTTACAGCGGCCCGGGGAGCTGTTTTTT. Residues: CASSLQRPGELFF. Using reference TRBV7-8 and TRBJ2-2 for the parts outside the CDR3, the full variable domain is GAGVSQSPRYKVAKRGQDVALRCDPISGHVSLFWYQQALGQGPEFLTYFQNEAQLDKSGLPSDRFFAERPEGSVSTLKIQRTQQEDSAVYLCASSLQRPGELFFGEGSRLTVL.